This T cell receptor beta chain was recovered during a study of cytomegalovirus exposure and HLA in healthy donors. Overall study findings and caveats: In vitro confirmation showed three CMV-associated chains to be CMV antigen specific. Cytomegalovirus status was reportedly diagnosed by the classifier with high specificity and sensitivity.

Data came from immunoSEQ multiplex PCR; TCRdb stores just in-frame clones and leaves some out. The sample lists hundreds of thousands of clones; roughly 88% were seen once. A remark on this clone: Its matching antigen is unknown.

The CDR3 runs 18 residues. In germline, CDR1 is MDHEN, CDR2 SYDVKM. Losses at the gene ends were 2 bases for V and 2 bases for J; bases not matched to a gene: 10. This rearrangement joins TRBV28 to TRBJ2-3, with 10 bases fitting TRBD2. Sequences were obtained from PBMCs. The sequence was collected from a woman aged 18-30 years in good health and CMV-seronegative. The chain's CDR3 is CASSLPLRTSGNTDTQYF. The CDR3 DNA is TGTGCCAGCAGTTTACCTCTCCGGACTAGCGGAAACACAGATACGCAGTATTTT.